These T cell receptor beta chains were read from a single sample in a study of cytomegalovirus exposure and HLA in healthy donors. Clones were sequenced by immunoSEQ multiplex PCR, and TCRdb holds only the in-frame ones, with some missing. Of roughly 100,000 clones listed, over 70% are singletons. Sequences were obtained from PBMCs. Source of these receptors: a woman in her thirties or forties in good health and CMV-seropositive. CDR3s leave out the opening cysteine and the closing phenylalanine or tryptophan. D genes are given only for firm matches.

TRBV6-1,TRBD2,ASQLAGGPNEQF
TRBV28,TRBD2,ASSLERERCEQY
TRBV13,TRBD1,ASSLRDRVYEQY
TRBV7-2,NA,ASSLGRVRASEQF
TRBV5-1,NA,ASSLSPRGSYEQY
TRBV5-1,NA,ASSSPLRGLDYGYT
TRBV7-2,TRBD1,ASSSLIRGRGAF
TRBV4-1,NA,ASSSAESYEQY
TRBV11-2,NA,ASSSLRGTVNTGELF
TRBV18,TRBD1,ASSHGTVYEQY
TRBV4-3,TRBD2,ASSPASGGTYEQY
TRBV9,NA,ASSPSGLNEQF
TRBV11-2,NA,ASSFRTEQY
TRBV19,TRBD1,ASTDRAPNSPLH
TRBV4-2,NA,ASSQFNSGQFSYEQY
TRBV28,NA,ASTRRALNQPQH
TRBV2,TRBD2,ASSFTSGKGEAGLREQY
TRBV5-1,TRBD2,ASSSMPLASGSYNEQF